This T cell receptor beta chain was identified during a study of CD8+CD57+ T cells in acquired aplastic anemia. Whole-study findings and limits: A significant difference in CD8+ Simpson's diversity between patients and controls was not found. Both patients and controls carried the same twenty-nine CD8+ CDR3 sequences.

Those patients picked for sequencing had displayed CD8+CD57+ cell expansion on flow cytometry. There was no therapy given to any patient before the blood sampling took place. Turning to this clonotype: The antigen is undetermined.

According to the study, genomic DNA was the template for TCR beta VDJ and CDR3 profiling. TCRdb analysed the reads with MiXCR anew, one entry per CDR3 protein. Of 170,000 or so distinct CDR3 sequences in the sample, about 60% were seen once. Sequencing input: sorted CD4+, CD8+, or CD8+CD57+ T cells (not recorded which) from PBMCs. The TCR was taken from a human donor with aplastic anemia.

CDR3: CSVEDRNRGYEQYF. CDR3 DNA sequence: TGCAGCGTTGAAGATCGGAACAGGGGGTACGAGCAGTACTTC. This chain joins TRBV29-1 and TRBJ2-7; 8 bases are a match to TRBD1. The V gene end was trimmed by 0 bases and the J gene end by 4 bases; junction bases not matched to a gene: 5. Germline CDR1 reads SQVTM; CDR2 reads ANQGSEA. The CDR3 is 14 residues long.